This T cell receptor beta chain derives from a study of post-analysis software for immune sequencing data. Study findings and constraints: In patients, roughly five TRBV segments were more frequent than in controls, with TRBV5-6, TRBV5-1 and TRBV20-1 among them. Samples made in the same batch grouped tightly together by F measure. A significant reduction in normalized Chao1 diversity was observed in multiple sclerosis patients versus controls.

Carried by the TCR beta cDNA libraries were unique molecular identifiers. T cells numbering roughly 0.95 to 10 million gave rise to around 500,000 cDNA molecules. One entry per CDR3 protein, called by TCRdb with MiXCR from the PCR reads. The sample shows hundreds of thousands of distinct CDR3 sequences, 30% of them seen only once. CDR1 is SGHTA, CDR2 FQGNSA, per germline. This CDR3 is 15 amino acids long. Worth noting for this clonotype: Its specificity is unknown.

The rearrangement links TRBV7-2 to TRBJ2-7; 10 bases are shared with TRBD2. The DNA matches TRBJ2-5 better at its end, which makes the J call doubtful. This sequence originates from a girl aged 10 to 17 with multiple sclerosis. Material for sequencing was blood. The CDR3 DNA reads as TGTGCCAGCATCAAAAGCGGGAGGGCCCTCGAGACCCAGTACTTC. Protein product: CASIKSGRALETQYF.